The 6 T cell receptor beta chains below were found in one sample sequenced in a study of cytomegalovirus exposure and HLA in healthy donors. The study ran its PCR with 60 Vbeta and 13 Jbeta primers. Produced via immunoSEQ multiplex PCR; TCRdb's table is partial and in-frame only. Here the sample spans some 200,000 clones, more than 65% being singletons. Sequenced sample: PBMCs. The receptors were gathered from a man between 50 and 59 years old in good health and CMV-seronegative.

The chain has TRBV5-1 and TRBJ1-4; D may be TRBD1 (5 bases). Germline loops: CDR1 SGHRS, CDR2 YFSETQ. CDR3 length: 16 residues. V lost 0 bases and J lost 0, with 9 bases in between. CDR3 nucleotide sequence: TGCGCCAGCAGCTTGGGACAGCTGGCAACTAATGAAAAACTGTTTTTT. Translating gives CASSLGQLATNEKLFF. The full variable domain, completed using reference TRBV5-1 and TRBJ1-4, is KAGVTQTPRYLIKTRGQQVTLSCSPISGHRSVSWYQQTPGQGLQFLFEYFSETQRNKGNFPGRFSGRQFSNSRSEMNVSTLELGDSALYLCASSLGQLATNEKLFFGSGTQLSVL.

The chain has TRBV19 and TRBJ2-1; 10 bases fit TRBD1. CDR3 length: 14 residues. The germline CDR1 and CDR2 sequences are LNHDA and SQIVND (reference sequence). J was trimmed by 7 bases and V by 5 bases; bases with no gene match: 5. CDR3 nucleotides: TGTGCCAGTAGTCCGTGGACAGGGGGTAATGAGCAGTTCTTC. This encodes CASSPWTGGNEQFF.

The chain recombines TRBV28 with TRBJ1-6; TRBD1 matches 7 bases. Germline V gene lookup returns CDR1 MDHEN and CDR2 SYDVKM. Unmatched junction bases numbered 7, after V lost 7 bases and J lost 7 bases. The CDR3 runs 14 residues. CDR3 protein: CASTRDSANSPLHF. The CDR3 DNA follows: TGTGCCAGCACTCGGGACAGCGCGAATTCACCCCTCCACTTT.

The CDR3 DNA sequence: TGTGCCAGCAGCCTTACTCTCTCCTATAATTCACCCCTCCACTTT. Translating gives CASSLTLSYNSPLHF. The chain is built from TRBV14 and TRBJ1-6, with D unclear. Germline assignment: CDR1 SGHDN and CDR2 FVKESK. The germline V and J ends were trimmed by 4 bases and 0 bases, with 7 bases remaining between them. This CDR3 has 15 residues. Full variable domain (outside the CDR3, taken from reference TRBV14 and TRBJ1-6): EAGVTQFPSHSVIEKGQTVTLRCDPISGHDNLYWYRRVMGKEIKFLLHFVKESKQDESGMPNNRFLAERTGGTYSTLKVQPAELEDSGVYFCASSLTLSYNSPLHFGNGTRLTVT.

The chain joins TRBV11-2 to TRBJ2-3, with 7 bases matching TRBD2. V dropped 2 bases and J dropped 0; count of bases not matched to a gene: 2. This CDR3 spans 15 amino acids. Looked up from germline, CDR1 is SGHAT and CDR2 is FQNNGV. The CDR3 nucleotides are TGTGCCAGCAGCTTAAGAGCGGGGAGCACAGATACGCAGTATTTT. Its translation: CASSLRAGSTDTQYF.

J is TRBJ1-1 and V is TRBV19; the D is unclear. With 4 bases removed from V and 4 bases from J, the gap between germline ends came to 19 bases. Germline-derived CDR1 and CDR2 are LNHDA and SQIVND (reference sequence). This CDR3 is 16 amino acids long. The CDR3 loop is CASSREGEGGATEAFF. The DNA of the CDR3 is TGTGCCAGTAGTAGGGAGGGCGAAGGAGGTGCCACTGAAGCTTTCTTT.